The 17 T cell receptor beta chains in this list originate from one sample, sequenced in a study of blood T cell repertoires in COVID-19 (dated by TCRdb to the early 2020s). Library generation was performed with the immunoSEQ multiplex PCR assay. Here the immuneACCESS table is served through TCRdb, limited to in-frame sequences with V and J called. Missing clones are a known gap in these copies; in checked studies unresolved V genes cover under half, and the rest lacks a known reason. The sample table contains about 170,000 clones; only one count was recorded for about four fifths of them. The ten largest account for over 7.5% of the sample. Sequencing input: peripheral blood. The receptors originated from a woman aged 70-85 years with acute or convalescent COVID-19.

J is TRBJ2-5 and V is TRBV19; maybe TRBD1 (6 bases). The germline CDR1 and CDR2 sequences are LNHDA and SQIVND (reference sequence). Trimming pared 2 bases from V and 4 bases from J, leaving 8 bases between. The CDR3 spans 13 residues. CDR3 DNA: TGTGCCAGTAGTATACGACAGGCAGAGACCCAGTACTTC. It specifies CASSIRQAETQYF.

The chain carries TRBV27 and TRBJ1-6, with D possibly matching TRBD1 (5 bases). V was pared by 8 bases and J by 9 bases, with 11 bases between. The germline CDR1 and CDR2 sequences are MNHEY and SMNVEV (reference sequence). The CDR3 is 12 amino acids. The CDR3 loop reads CASGWGTSPLHF. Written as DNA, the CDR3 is TGTGCCAGCGGGTGGGGCACTTCACCCCTCCACTTT.

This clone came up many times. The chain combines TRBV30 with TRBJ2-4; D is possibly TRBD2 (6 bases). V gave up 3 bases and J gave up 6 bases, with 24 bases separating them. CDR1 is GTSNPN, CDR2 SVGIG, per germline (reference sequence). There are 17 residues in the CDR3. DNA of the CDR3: TGTGCCTGGAGCGCCAACCTTCTCCGGGACTCAAGAAACATTCAGTACTTC. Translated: CAWSANLLRDSRNIQYF.

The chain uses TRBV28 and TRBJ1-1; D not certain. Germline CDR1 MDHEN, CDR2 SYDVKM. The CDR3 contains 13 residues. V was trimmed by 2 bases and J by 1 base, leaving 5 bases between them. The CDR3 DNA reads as TGTGCCAGCAGTTTAGTCCGGAACACTGAAGCTTTCTTT. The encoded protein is CASSLVRNTEAFF.

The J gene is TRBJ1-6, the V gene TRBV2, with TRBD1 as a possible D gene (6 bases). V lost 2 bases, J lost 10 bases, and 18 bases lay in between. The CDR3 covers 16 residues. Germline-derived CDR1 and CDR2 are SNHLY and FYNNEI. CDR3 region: CASSENLPGVGSPLHF. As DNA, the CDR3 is TGTGCCAGCAGTGAAAATCTGCCAGGGGTCGGGTCACCCCTCCACTTT.

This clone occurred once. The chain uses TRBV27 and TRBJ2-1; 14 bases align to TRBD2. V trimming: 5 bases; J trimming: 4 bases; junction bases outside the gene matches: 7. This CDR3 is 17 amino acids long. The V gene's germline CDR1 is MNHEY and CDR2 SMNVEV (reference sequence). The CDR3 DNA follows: TGTGCCAGCAGTCTCGGGACTAGCGGGAGCCGGTACAATGAGCAGTTCTTC. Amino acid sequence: CASSLGTSGSRYNEQFF.

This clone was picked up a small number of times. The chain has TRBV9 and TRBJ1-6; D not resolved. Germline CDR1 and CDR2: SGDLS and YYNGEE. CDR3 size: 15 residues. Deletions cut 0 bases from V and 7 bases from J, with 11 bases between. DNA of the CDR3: TGTGCCAGCAGCGTAGATGGGCAGACCAATTCACCCCTCCACTTT. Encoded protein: CASSVDGQTNSPLHF. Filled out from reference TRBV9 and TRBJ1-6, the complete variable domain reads DSGVTQTPKHLITATGQRVTLRCSPRSGDLSVYWYQQSLDQGLQFLIQYYNGEERAKGNILERFSAQQFPDLHSELNLSSLELGDSALYFCASSVDGQTNSPLHFGNGTRLTVT.

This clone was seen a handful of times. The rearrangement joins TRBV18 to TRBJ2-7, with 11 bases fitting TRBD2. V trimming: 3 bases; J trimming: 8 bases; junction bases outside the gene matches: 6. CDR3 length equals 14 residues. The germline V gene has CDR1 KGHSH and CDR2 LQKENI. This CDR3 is CASSPGLAGSKQYF. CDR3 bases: TGTGCCAGCTCACCCGGACTAGCGGGTTCCAAGCAGTACTTC.

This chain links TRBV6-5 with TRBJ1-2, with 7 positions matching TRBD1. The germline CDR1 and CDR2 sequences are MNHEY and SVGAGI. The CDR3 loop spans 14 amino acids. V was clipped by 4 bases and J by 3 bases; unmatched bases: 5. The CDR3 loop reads CASSSRTGHYGYTF. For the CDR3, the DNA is TGTGCCAGCAGTTCAAGGACAGGCCACTATGGCTACACCTTC.

The chain's CDR3 is CSSHRDYGYTF. CDR3 coding DNA: TGCTCCTCACACCGGGACTATGGCTACACCTTC. This chain joins TRBV20-1 and TRBJ1-2, with D unresolved. There are 11 residues in the CDR3. Looked up from germline, CDR1 is DFQATT and CDR2 is SNEGSKA (reference sequence).

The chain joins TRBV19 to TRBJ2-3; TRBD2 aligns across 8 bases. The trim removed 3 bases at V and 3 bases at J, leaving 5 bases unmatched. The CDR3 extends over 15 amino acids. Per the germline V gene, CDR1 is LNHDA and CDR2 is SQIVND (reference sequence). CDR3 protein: CASSIGSSGTDTQYF. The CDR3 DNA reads TGTGCCAGTAGTATCGGGTCTAGCGGGACAGATACGCAGTATTTT. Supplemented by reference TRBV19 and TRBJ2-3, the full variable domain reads DGGITQSPKYLFRKEGQNVTLSCEQNLNHDAMYWYRQDPGQGLRLIYYSQIVNDFQKGDIAEGYSVSREKKESFPLTVTSAQKNPTAFYLCASSIGSSGTDTQYFGPGTRLTVL.

CDR3 protein: CASSIQLWNTGELFF. In nucleotides, the CDR3 is TGTGCCAGTAGTATACAATTGTGGAACACCGGGGAGCTGTTTTTT. The chain couples TRBV19 to TRBJ2-2; unclear D gene. The CDR3 length is 15 residues. Deletions cut 2 bases from V and 1 base from J, with 8 bases between. Germline loops: CDR1 LNHDA, CDR2 SQIVND (reference sequence).

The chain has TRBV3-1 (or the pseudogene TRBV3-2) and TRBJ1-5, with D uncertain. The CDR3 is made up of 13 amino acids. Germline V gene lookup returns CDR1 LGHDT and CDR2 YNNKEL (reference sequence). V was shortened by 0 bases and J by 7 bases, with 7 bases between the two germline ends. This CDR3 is CASSQDLRQPQHF. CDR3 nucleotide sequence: TGTGCCAGCAGCCAAGATCTGAGGCAGCCCCAGCATTTT.

In DNA, the CDR3 is TGTGCCAGCAGCTCGGGACTTTCCCCTAATCAGCCCCAGCATTTT. Translating gives CASSSGLSPNQPQHF. The chain has TRBV11-2 and TRBJ1-5; maybe TRBD1 (5 bases). The germline gives CDR1 SGHAT, CDR2 FQNNGV. CDR3 length: 15 amino acids. V lost 4 bases and J lost 4, with 14 bases in between. The full variable domain, its missing parts supplied by reference TRBV11-2 and TRBJ1-5, is EAGVAQSPRYKIIEKRQSVAFWCNPISGHATLYWYQQILGQGPKLLIQFQNNGVVDDSQLPKDRFSAERLKGVDSTLKIQPAKLEDSAVYLCASSSGLSPNQPQHFGDGTRLSIL.

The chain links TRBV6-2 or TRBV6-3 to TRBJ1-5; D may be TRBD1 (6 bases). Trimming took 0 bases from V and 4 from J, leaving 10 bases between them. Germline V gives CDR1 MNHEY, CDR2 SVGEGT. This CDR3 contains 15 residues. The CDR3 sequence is CASSYSGQPNQPQHF. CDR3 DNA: TGTGCCAGCAGTTACTCCGGACAGCCTAATCAGCCCCAGCATTTT.

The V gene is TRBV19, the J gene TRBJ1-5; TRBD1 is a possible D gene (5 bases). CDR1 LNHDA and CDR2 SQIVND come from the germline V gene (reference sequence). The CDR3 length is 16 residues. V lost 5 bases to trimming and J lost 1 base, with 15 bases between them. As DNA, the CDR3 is TGTGCCAGTAGTTTACGGGGGATAGGGAGCAATCAGCCCCAGCATTTT. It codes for CASSLRGIGSNQPQHF.

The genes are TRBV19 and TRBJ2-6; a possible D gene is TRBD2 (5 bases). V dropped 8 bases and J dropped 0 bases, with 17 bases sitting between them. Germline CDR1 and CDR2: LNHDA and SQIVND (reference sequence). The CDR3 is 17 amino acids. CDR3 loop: CASGPGVDFSGANVLTF. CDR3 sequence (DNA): TGTGCCAGTGGGCCCGGGGTAGATTTCTCTGGGGCCAACGTCCTGACTTTC.